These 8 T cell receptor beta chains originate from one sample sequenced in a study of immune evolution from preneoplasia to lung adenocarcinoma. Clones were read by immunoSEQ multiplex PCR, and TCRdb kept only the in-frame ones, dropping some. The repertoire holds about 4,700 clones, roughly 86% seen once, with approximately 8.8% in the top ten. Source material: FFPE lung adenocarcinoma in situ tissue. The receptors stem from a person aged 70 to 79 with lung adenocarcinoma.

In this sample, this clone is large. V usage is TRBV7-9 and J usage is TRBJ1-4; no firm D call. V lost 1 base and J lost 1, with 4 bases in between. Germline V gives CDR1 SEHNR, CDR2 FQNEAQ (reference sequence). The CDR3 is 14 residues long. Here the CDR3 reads CASSLVGTNEKLFF. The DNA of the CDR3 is TGTGCCAGCAGCTTAGTAGGAACTAATGAAAAACTGTTTTTT.

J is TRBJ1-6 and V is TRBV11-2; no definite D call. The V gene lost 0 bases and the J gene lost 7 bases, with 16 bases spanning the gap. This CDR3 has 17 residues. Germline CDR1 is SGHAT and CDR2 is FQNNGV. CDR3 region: CASSLEPAWHGNSPLHF. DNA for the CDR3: TGTGCCAGCAGCTTAGAACCGGCATGGCACGGGAATTCACCCCTCCACTTT.

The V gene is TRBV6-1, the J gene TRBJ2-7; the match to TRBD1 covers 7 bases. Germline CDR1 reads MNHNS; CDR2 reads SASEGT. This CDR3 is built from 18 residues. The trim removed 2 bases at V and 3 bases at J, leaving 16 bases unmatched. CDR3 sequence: CASSEYRPTDRRNYEQYF. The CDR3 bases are TGTGCCAGCAGTGAATACCGCCCCACGGACAGGAGGAACTACGAGCAGTACTTC.

DNA of the CDR3: TGCAGCGTCCGCGCGAGGGGGAAGGACACTGAAGCTTTCTTT. It specifies CSVRARGKDTEAFF. This chain uses TRBV29-1 with TRBJ1-1; possibly TRBD1 for D (6 bases). Trimming shortened V by 6 bases and J by 3 bases, and 17 bases separated the two germline ends. Germline loops: CDR1 SQVTM, CDR2 ANQGSEA. The length of the CDR3 is 14 residues.

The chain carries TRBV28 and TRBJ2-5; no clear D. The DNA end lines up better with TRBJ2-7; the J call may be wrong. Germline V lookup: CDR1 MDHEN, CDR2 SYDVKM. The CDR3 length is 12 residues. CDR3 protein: CASRSSFYEQYF. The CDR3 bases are TGTGCCAGCAGGTCATCGTTCTACGAGCAGTACTTC.

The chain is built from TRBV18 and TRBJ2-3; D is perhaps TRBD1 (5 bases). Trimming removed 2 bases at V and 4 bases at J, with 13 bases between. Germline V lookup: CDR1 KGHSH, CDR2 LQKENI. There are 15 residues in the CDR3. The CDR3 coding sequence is TGTGCCAGCTCACCAGTGAGACAGTCATCAGATACGCAGTATTTT. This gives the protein CASSPVRQSSDTQYF. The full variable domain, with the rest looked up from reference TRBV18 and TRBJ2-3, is NAGVMQNPRHLVRRRGQEARLRCSPMKGHSHVYWYRQLPEEGLKFMVYLQKENIIDESGMPKERFSAEFPKEGPSILRIQQVVRGDSAAYFCASSPVRQSSDTQYFGPGTRLTVL.

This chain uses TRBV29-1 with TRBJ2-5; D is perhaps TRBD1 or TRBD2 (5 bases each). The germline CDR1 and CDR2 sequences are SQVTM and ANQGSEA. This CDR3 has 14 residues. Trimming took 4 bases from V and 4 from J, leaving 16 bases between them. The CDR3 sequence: CSVVAPPGAETQYF. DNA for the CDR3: TGCAGCGTTGTGGCACCCCCCGGGGCAGAGACCCAGTACTTC.

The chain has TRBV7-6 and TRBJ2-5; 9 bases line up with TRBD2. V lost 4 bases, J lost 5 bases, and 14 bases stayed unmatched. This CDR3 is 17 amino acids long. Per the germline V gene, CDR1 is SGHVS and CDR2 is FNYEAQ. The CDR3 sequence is CASSSPAGGGAPETQYF. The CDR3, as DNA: TGTGCCAGCAGCTCCCCTGCGGGCGGGGGGGCCCCGGAGACCCAGTACTTC.